Presented here are 26 T cell receptor beta chains from one specimen sequenced in a study of cytomegalovirus exposure and HLA in healthy donors. 60 Vbeta and 13 Jbeta primers were used in PCR. TCRdb's table, derived via immunoSEQ multiplex PCR, lists solely in-frame clones and lacks some. The sample has roughly 140,000 clones; around 75% are singletons. The specimen sequenced was PBMCs. The receptors derive from a man in his sixties in good health and CMV-seronegative.

This chain uses TRBV5-6 with TRBJ2-7, with a tentative D call TRBD2 (5 bases). CDR1 is SGHDT, CDR2 YYEEEE, per germline. This CDR3 has 15 residues. Trimming pared 0 bases from V and 2 bases from J, leaving 12 bases between. In DNA, the CDR3 is TGTGCCAGCAGCTTGGGAAGGATCGGGGCCTACGAGCAGTACTTC. It codes for CASSLGRIGAYEQYF.

In the case of this clone: Other nucleotide sequences in the sample specify the same CDR3. This chain links TRBV10-2 with TRBJ1-1; TRBD1 might be the D (5 bases). Germline V gene data show CDR1 as WSHSY and CDR2 as SAAADI. Trimming removed 5 bases from V and 4 bases from J, with 11 bases in between. The CDR3 sequence is 13 residues long. In DNA, the CDR3 is TGCGCCAGCAGTTTGGGGGGGGGCACTGAAGCTTTCTTT. It encodes CASSLGGGTEAFF.

The chain recombines TRBV18 with TRBJ2-7; D perhaps matches TRBD1 (5 bases). Per the germline V gene, CDR1 is KGHSH and CDR2 is LQKENI. V shed 5 bases and J shed 0 bases, with 11 bases lying between them. The CDR3 contains 14 residues. CDR3 DNA sequence: TGTGCCAGCTCATCAGACAGAAGCTCCTACGAGCAGTACTTC. Protein product: CASSSDRSSYEQYF.

The chain links TRBV7-2 to TRBJ1-6, with 12 bases that match TRBD1. J was trimmed by 7 bases and V by 4 bases; bases with no gene match: 5. The CDR3 is 16 residues long. Germline CDR1 SGHTA, CDR2 FQGNSA. DNA of the CDR3: TGTGCCAGCAGCTCCCAAGGGACAGGGGGCAATTCACCCCTCCACTTT. Residues: CASSSQGTGGNSPLHF.

This clone showed up just a few times. V gene TRBV27 combines with J gene TRBJ2-2, with D perhaps TRBD2 (6 bases). The V gene lost 6 bases and the J gene lost 5 bases, with 25 bases spanning the gap. The CDR3 covers 18 residues. The germline gives CDR1 MNHEY, CDR2 SMNVEV (reference sequence). In nucleotides, the CDR3 is TGTGCCAGCAGCCTTAGGGCCTCAGGGACGGGGGTTACCGGGGAGCTGTTTTTT. Protein product: CASSLRASGTGVTGELFF.

The chain has TRBV29-1 and TRBJ2-1; 7 bases agree with TRBD2. Germline V gene data show CDR1 as SQVTM and CDR2 as ANQGSEA. This CDR3 is built from 15 residues. V trimming: 7 bases; J trimming: 4 bases; junction bases outside the gene matches: 13. The CDR3 DNA follows: TGCAGCGCCACGCCCCCGGGGGGTGCGTACAATGAGCAGTTCTTC. It specifies CSATPPGGAYNEQFF.

V is TRBV4-1 and J is TRBJ2-7, with TRBD2 as a possible D gene (5 bases). The CDR3 extends over 16 amino acids. The germline CDR1 and CDR2 sequences are MGHRA and YSYEKL. V was trimmed by 1 base and J by 3 bases, leaving 16 bases between them. For the CDR3, the DNA is TGCGCCAGCAGCCAAGGGACCCGACTAACGTACTACGAGCAGTACTTC. Residues: CASSQGTRLTYYEQYF.

As concerns this clone: Germline is not matched at one junction end, which may reflect a read error. V gene TRBV7-7 combines with J gene TRBJ2-3, with D possibly matching TRBD2 (5 bases). Germline loops: CDR1 SSHAT, CDR2 FNYEAQ (reference sequence). The CDR3 has 14 amino acids. CDR3 bases: TGTGCTAGCAGCTTAGGAGCGGAAACAGATACGCAGTATTTT. Translation gives CASSLGAETDTQYF.

V is TRBV14 and J is TRBJ1-1; D is uncertain. The ends were cut back, 1 base at V and 4 bases at J, with 4 bases in the middle. The CDR3 covers 12 residues. Germline CDR1 reads SGHDN; CDR2 reads FVKESK. CDR3 region: CASSQVLTEAFF. Here the CDR3 DNA reads TGTGCCAGCAGCCAAGTTCTCACTGAAGCTTTCTTT.

The chain joins TRBV4-2 to TRBJ2-7, with D unclear. From germline, CDR1 is LGHNA and CDR2 YNFKEQ. Trimming cost V 0 bases and J 3 bases, with 12 bases left between them. The CDR3 covers 15 residues. The CDR3, as DNA: TGTGCCAGCAGCCAAGATCTTGTGGGCCACTACGAGCAGTACTTC. Translation: CASSQDLVGHYEQYF.

This chain joins TRBV19 and TRBJ2-1; D is uncertain. The germline V and J ends were trimmed by 5 bases and 7 bases, with 9 bases remaining between them. CDR3 size: 12 residues. Germline V CDR1 and CDR2: LNHDA, SQIVND (reference sequence). The DNA for the CDR3 is TGTGCCAGTAGTGCGCCGGAGAATGAGCAGTTCTTC. Its translation: CASSAPENEQFF.

This chain connects TRBV10-3 to TRBJ2-5; TRBD2 is a possible D gene (6 bases). There are 15 residues in the CDR3. Germline CDR1 is ENHRY and CDR2 is SYGVKD. Trimming left V 0 bases short and J 4 bases short, with 12 bases between. CDR3 residues: CAISESEAGRETQYF. The DNA for the CDR3 is TGTGCCATCAGTGAGTCGGAAGCGGGCCGAGAGACCCAGTACTTC.

The J gene is TRBJ2-7, the V gene TRBV7-8, with a possible D match to TRBD1 (5 bases). CDR1 SGHVS and CDR2 FQNEAQ come from the germline V gene. Trimming pared 3 bases from V and 0 bases from J, leaving 9 bases between. This CDR3 is 14 amino acids long. The CDR3 DNA reads as TGTGCCAGCAGCTTCAGGGCTAGCTCCTACGAGCAGTACTTC. It encodes CASSFRASSYEQYF.

V and J are TRBV5-6 and TRBJ2-5; D possibly corresponds to TRBD1 (5 bases). The germline V gene has CDR1 SGHDT and CDR2 YYEEEE. The ends were cut back, 2 bases at V and 5 bases at J, with 13 bases in the middle. The CDR3 sequence is 14 residues long. Here the CDR3 reads CASSLTGGGETQYF. The DNA of the CDR3 is TGTGCCAGCAGCTTAACAGGCGGCGGTGAGACCCAGTACTTC.

In its sample, this clone was seen a few times. The chain recombines TRBV28 with TRBJ1-2, with D maybe TRBD1 (6 bases). Looked up from germline, CDR1 is MDHEN and CDR2 is SYDVKM. The V end was cut by 5 bases, the J end by 4 bases, with 11 bases between. The CDR3 is made up of 13 amino acids. CDR3 protein: CASSPTGFYGYTF. CDR3 DNA sequence: TGTGCCAGCAGTCCTACAGGGTTCTATGGCTACACCTTC.

There are a few counts of this clone. This chain uses TRBV4-1 with TRBJ1-1, with TRBD1 as a possible D gene (6 bases). V was pared by 4 bases and J by 2 bases, with 11 bases between. The CDR3 has 14 residues. Germline V gene sequence: CDR1 MGHRA, CDR2 YSYEKL. For the CDR3, the DNA is TGCGCCAGCAGCCCCGGACAGCTAAACACTGAAGCTTTCTTT. Its translation: CASSPGQLNTEAFF.

The chain employs TRBV5-4 and TRBJ2-7; 7 positions match TRBD1. Trimming cost V 5 bases and J 3 bases; bases outside gene matches: 8. The CDR3 runs 14 residues. Germline assignment: CDR1 SGHNT and CDR2 YYREEE (reference sequence). For the CDR3, the DNA is TGTGCCAGCAGACCAGGACAGGTGGTCTACGAGCAGTACTTC. Translation gives CASRPGQVVYEQYF.

This rearrangement joins TRBV9 to TRBJ2-5; 8 nucleotides agree with TRBD1. The assigned J gene may be wrong: the sequence end matches TRBJ2-7 better. The CDR3 has 16 amino acids. CDR1 and CDR2 (germline): SGDLS, YYNGEE. In DNA, the CDR3 is TGTGCCAGCAGCGTAGGTGGGGCAGGGGGCATCTACGAGCAGTACTTC. Protein sequence: CASSVGGAGGIYEQYF.

Here the CDR3 reads CASSAFGGVSYEQYF. As DNA, the CDR3 is TGTGCCAGTAGTGCCTTCGGGGGGGTCTCCTACGAGCAGTACTTC. The chain employs TRBV19 and TRBJ2-7, with 8 positions matching TRBD2. J lost 0 bases, V lost 5 bases, and 6 bases had no gene match. This CDR3 region has 15 residues. From germline, CDR1 is LNHDA and CDR2 SQIVND (reference sequence).

The rearrangement uses TRBV30 and TRBJ1-1; 8 nucleotides agree with TRBD1. The CDR3 consists of 14 residues. Germline V gives CDR1 GTSNPN, CDR2 SVGIG (reference sequence). Losses at the gene ends were 8 bases for V and 3 bases for J; bases not matched to a gene: 11. CDR3 DNA: TGTGCCCTCCTAATCGGACAGGGTGACACTGAAGCTTTCTTT. Encoded protein: CALLIGQGDTEAFF.

This chain links TRBV7-9 with TRBJ2-7, with a tentative D call TRBD1 (5 bases). There are 13 residues in the CDR3. The V end was cut by 0 bases, the J end by 3 bases, with 6 bases between. The germline V gene has CDR1 SEHNR and CDR2 FQNEAQ (reference sequence). The DNA of the CDR3 is TGTGCCAGCAGCTTAGCAGGGGACTACGAGCAGTACTTC. Protein sequence: CASSLAGDYEQYF.

This clone was detected a few times. The chain employs TRBV7-2 and TRBJ2-1; TRBD2 agrees at 13 bases. CDR3 length equals 15 residues. Trimming at V came to 5 bases and at J to 6 bases, leaving 4 bases not matched to a gene. Germline V CDR1 and CDR2: SGHTA, FQGNSA. The CDR3 protein is CASSRTSGRGNEQFF. The CDR3 DNA sequence: TGTGCCAGCAGCCGGACTAGCGGGAGAGGCAATGAGCAGTTCTTC.

This chain links TRBV30 with TRBJ1-5, with D maybe TRBD1 (5 bases). Between the trimmed V and J ends, which lost 0 bases and 11 bases, there was a span of 11 bases. The CDR3 runs to 12 residues. CDR1 is GTSNPN and CDR2 is SVGIG in the germline V gene (reference sequence). The CDR3 is CAWSVGGRSQHF. CDR3 DNA: TGTGCCTGGAGTGTTGGGGGGAGGTCCCAGCATTTT.

The chain recombines TRBV6-1 with TRBJ2-6; D gene uncertain. The germline V gene has CDR1 MNHNS and CDR2 SASEGT. This CDR3 comprises 13 residues. V shed 6 bases and J shed 0 bases, with 3 bases lying between them. DNA for the CDR3: TGTGCCAGCAGGGCCTCTGGGGCCAACGTCCTGACTTTC. This encodes CASRASGANVLTF.

The rearrangement uses TRBV4-1 and TRBJ1-5; 7 nucleotides match TRBD1. CDR1 is MGHRA, CDR2 YSYEKL, per germline. This CDR3 is 16 amino acids long. V was clipped by 1 base and J by 6 bases; unmatched bases: 9. CDR3 coding DNA: TGCGCCAGCAGCCAAGCAGCCGGGACAGTCGTTCAGCCCCAGCATTTT. This codes for CASSQAAGTVVQPQHF.

The V and J genes are TRBV18 and TRBJ1-5, with TRBD1 matching over 10 bases. CDR1 and CDR2 from the germline V gene are KGHSH and LQKENI. V lost 1 base and J lost 9; bases outside the gene matches: 6. This CDR3 spans 15 amino acids. CDR3 sequence reads: CASSPQGTGASPQHF. CDR3 sequence (DNA): TGTGCCAGCTCACCACAAGGGACAGGGGCCTCGCCCCAGCATTTT.